This is a list of T cell receptor beta chains from one sample in a study of blood T cell repertoires in COVID-19. Data came from immunoSEQ multiplex PCR; TCRdb stores just in-frame clones and leaves some out. The repertoire includes 200,000 to 300,000 clones, around nine tenths of them detected once, and over 2.5% sits in the top ten. Sequencing was carried out using PBMCs or T cells enriched from blood (not recorded which). The receptors stem from a woman aged 18 to 35 who had recovered from COVID-19. CDR3s include the opening cysteine and the closing phenylalanine or tryptophan. Size is omitted from some rows. Given values are once, few, many or a class for expanded clones.

v_gene	abundance	j_gene	CDR3aa
TRBV19	-	TRBJ1-2	CASSMFIRGGNYGYTF
TRBV27	-	TRBJ2-7	CASSLRTSGNEQYF
TRBV12-3/TRBV12-4	-	TRBJ1-1	CASRRGMNTEAFF
TRBV27	-	TRBJ1-5	CASSLTTGDGQPQHF
TRBV7-9	few	TRBJ2-5	CASSFSRELGETQYF
TRBV7-2	-	TRBJ2-3	CASSPLGGSTDTQYF
TRBV9	-	TRBJ2-5	CASSVDLGGPTQETQYF
TRBV12-3/TRBV12-4	-	TRBJ1-2	CASSFGLYGYTF
TRBV30	-	TRBJ2-1	CAWRRGAGVNEQFF
TRBV9	-	TRBJ2-1	CASSATWGRPYNEQFF
TRBV5-5	-	TRBJ2-7	CASRAGRGSYEQYF
TRBV6-5	-	TRBJ1-6	CASSYSGQSGSPLHF
TRBV5-4	-	TRBJ1-1	CASSLDRGGNTEAFF
TRBV4-1	few	TRBJ2-3	CASSGAEAGQYF
TRBV10-3	-	TRBJ2-7	CAISELTSGPYEQYF
TRBV28	-	TRBJ2-1	CASSSLAGFYNEQFF
TRBV4-1	-	TRBJ2-1	CASRRTGDNEQFF
TRBV7-9	-	TRBJ2-7	CASSRSGTTSYEQYF
TRBV30	-	TRBJ2-3	CALDRETTDTQYF
TRBV3-1/TRBV3-2	-	TRBJ2-7	CASSQDALAGVGAYEQYF
TRBV7-6	-	TRBJ2-5	CASSSREVEETQYF